The entry below gives a single T cell receptor (beta chain) sequence along with its context. Its matching antigen is unknown. Using RNA transcripts as the source, TCR beta CDR3 regions were amplified. The TCR CDR3 was amplified in a first-round RT-PCR using the HTBI primer set. TCRdb itself ran the multiplex PCR reads through MiXCR, one entry per CDR3 protein. The profile shows around 480,000 distinct CDR3 sequences, 14% of them singletons. Germline V gene data show CDR1 as SGHRS and CDR2 as YFSETQ. This CDR3 comprises 16 residues. The trim removed 8 bases at V and 7 bases at J, leaving 14 bases unmatched. The hyperthyroidism was newly diagnosed and had lasted under 2 months; the patients were aged 18 to 65. In making diagnoses, clinical symptoms, serum thyroxine and TRAb, thyroid ultrasound and orbital computed tomography were all used. This sample is drawn from a study of T cells in Graves' hyperthyroidism and ophthalmopathy.

Study-level results: A 13 V-J model separated ophthalmopathy from stable hyperthyroidism.

The source material was blood. The chain has TRBV5-1 and TRBJ2-2; the match to TRBD2 covers 10 bases. The receptor was isolated from a woman younger than 35 with Graves' hyperthyroidism. CDR3 residues: CASYSGTSVSIGELFF. The CDR3 bases are TGCGCCAGTTATTCCGGGACTAGCGTCTCCATCGGGGAGCTGTTTTTT.